This passage covers 9 T cell receptor beta chains from one sample sequenced in a study of blood T cell repertoires in COVID-19. Using immunoSEQ multiplex PCR, the repertoire was profiled, and TCRdb retains in-frame clones only, with some absent. Counted here are some 130,000 clones, approximately 84% occurring once; the ten biggest clones make up 17%. Sequencing used peripheral blood. The receptors shown here come from a woman of 80 years or more with acute or convalescent COVID-19.

V gene TRBV19 combines with J gene TRBJ2-6, with 7 bases aligning to TRBD1. Germline CDR1 reads LNHDA; CDR2 reads SQIVND (reference sequence). The V segment lost 6 bases and the J segment 0 bases; nucleotides outside the gene matches: 8. The CDR3 length is 17 residues. CDR3 protein: CASRPITGVSGANVLTF. CDR3 bases: TGTGCCAGTAGGCCCATTACAGGGGTCTCTGGGGCCAACGTCCTGACTTTC. The variable domain in full, with the rest retrieved from reference TRBV19 and TRBJ2-6, is DGGITQSPKYLFRKEGQNVTLSCEQNLNHDAMYWYRQDPGQGLRLIYYSQIVNDFQKGDIAEGYSVSREKKESFPLTVTSAQKNPTAFYLCASRPITGVSGANVLTFGAGSRLTVL.

The chain employs TRBV7-8 and TRBJ1-3, with D maybe TRBD1 (5 bases). Germline V CDR1 and CDR2: SGHVS, FQNEAQ. V was pared by 1 base and J by 0 bases, with 16 bases between. CDR3 length: 18 amino acids. CDR3 sequence reads: CASSLDRAGKTSGNTIYF. The CDR3 DNA reads TGTGCCAGCAGCTTAGATAGGGCAGGGAAGACCTCTGGAAACACCATATATTTT. The whole variable domain, remainder taken from reference TRBV7-8 and TRBJ1-3, is GAGVSQSPRYKVAKRGQDVALRCDPISGHVSLFWYQQALGQGPEFLTYFQNEAQLDKSGLPSDRFFAERPEGSVSTLKIQRTQQEDSAVYLCASSLDRAGKTSGNTIYFGEGSWLTVV.

This clone occurred a few times. The gene calls are TRBV9 and TRBJ1-3; TRBD1 might be the D (6 bases). The germline V and J ends were trimmed by 2 bases and 0 bases, with 12 bases remaining between them. This CDR3 region has 16 residues. Germline V gene data show CDR1 as SGDLS and CDR2 as YYNGEE. The CDR3 DNA reads as TGTGCCAGCAGCGTTGCAGGGGCCTTCTCTGGAAACACCATATATTTT. This encodes CASSVAGAFSGNTIYF. Supplemented by reference TRBV9 and TRBJ1-3, the full variable domain reads DSGVTQTPKHLITATGQRVTLRCSPRSGDLSVYWYQQSLDQGLQFLIQYYNGEERAKGNILERFSAQQFPDLHSELNLSSLELGDSALYFCASSVAGAFSGNTIYFGEGSWLTVV.

The chain links TRBV3-1 (or the pseudogene TRBV3-2) to TRBJ1-5, with 7 bases aligning to TRBD1. V was clipped by 3 bases and J by 2 bases; unmatched bases: 22. The CDR3 runs 21 residues. CDR1 is LGHDT and CDR2 is YNNKEL in the germline V gene (reference sequence). CDR3 in amino acids: CASSHGNTGTVVQLGNQPQHF. In nucleotides, the CDR3 is TGTGCCAGCAGCCATGGCAACACCGGGACAGTTGTCCAACTTGGCAATCAGCCCCAGCATTTT.

The rearrangement uses TRBV10-3 and TRBJ1-2, with D possibly TRBD1 on 5 matching bases. Looked up from germline, CDR1 is ENHRY and CDR2 is SYGVKD. The V end was cut by 3 bases, the J end by 4 bases, with 12 bases between. This CDR3 comprises 14 residues. This CDR3 is CAISDPDRPYGYTF. In DNA form, the CDR3 reads TGTGCCATCAGTGACCCTGACAGACCCTATGGCTACACCTTC.

The chain recombines TRBV5-1 with TRBJ2-3; 9 bases are a match to TRBD1. Trimming at V came to 4 bases and at J to 0 bases, leaving 6 bases not matched to a gene. The CDR3 is 16 residues long. The V gene's germline CDR1 is SGHRS and CDR2 YFSETQ. This CDR3 is CASSPRQGDSTDTQYF. CDR3 DNA: TGCGCCAGCAGCCCCCGACAGGGGGATAGCACAGATACGCAGTATTTT.

This chain connects TRBV18 to TRBJ2-1, with a tentative D call TRBD1 (6 bases). Trimming stripped 4 bases from V and 10 bases from J, with 8 bases between. The germline CDR1 and CDR2 sequences are KGHSH and LQKENI. The CDR3 consists of 11 residues. The CDR3 bases are TGTGCCAGCTCACAGCAGGGGGAGCAGTTCTTC. Amino acids: CASSQQGEQFF.

V is TRBV6-5 and J is TRBJ2-2; 7 bases match TRBD1. The V gene end was trimmed by 8 bases and the J gene end by 8 bases; junction bases not matched to a gene: 14. The CDR3 has 15 residues. Germline values: CDR1 MNHEY, CDR2 SVGAGI. For the CDR3, the DNA is TGTGCCAGCGGGGGCCGGACAGGAGCCACGGGGGAGCTGTTTTTT. This gives the protein CASGGRTGATGELFF.

The chain employs TRBV18 and TRBJ2-1; 8 bases match TRBD1. With V trimmed by 3 bases and J by 7 bases, 5 bases remained unmatched. The CDR3 totals 14 residues. Germline-derived CDR1 and CDR2 are KGHSH and LQKENI. In nucleotides, the CDR3 is TGTGCCAGCTCACCCCAGACAGGGGAGAATGAGCAGTTCTTC. Amino acids: CASSPQTGENEQFF.